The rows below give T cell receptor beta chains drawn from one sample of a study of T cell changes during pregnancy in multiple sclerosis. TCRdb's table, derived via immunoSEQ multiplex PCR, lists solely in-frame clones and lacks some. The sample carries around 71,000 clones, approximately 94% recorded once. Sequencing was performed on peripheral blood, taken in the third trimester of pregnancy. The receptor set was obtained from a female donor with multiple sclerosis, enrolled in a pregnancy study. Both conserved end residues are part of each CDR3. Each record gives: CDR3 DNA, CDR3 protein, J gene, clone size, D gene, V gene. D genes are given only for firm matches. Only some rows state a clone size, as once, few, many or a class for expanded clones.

cdr3_nt: TGTGCCAGTAGTATTTCAGGGTACAATCAGCCCCAGCATTTT
cdr3_aa: CASSISGYNQPQHF
j_call: TRBJ1-5
clone_size: .
d_call: .
v_call: TRBV19

cdr3_nt: TGTGCCAGCAGGTCCGAGGGCCGGGCTAGGAACACTGAAGCTTTCTTT
cdr3_aa: CASRSEGRARNTEAFF
j_call: TRBJ1-1
clone_size: .
d_call: .
v_call: TRBV2

cdr3_nt: TGCGCCAGCAGCCTTGGACAGGGGGCGCGGGCAGATACGCAGTATTTT
cdr3_aa: CASSLGQGARADTQYF
j_call: TRBJ2-3
clone_size: .
d_call: TRBD1
v_call: TRBV4-1

cdr3_nt: TGTGCCAGCTGGCACGAGCAGTACTTC
cdr3_aa: CASWHEQYF
j_call: TRBJ2-7
clone_size: .
d_call: .
v_call: TRBV6-1

cdr3_nt: TGTGCCAGCTCACGTAACAGGGGGCTGGACGAAAAACTGTTTTTT
cdr3_aa: CASSRNRGLDEKLFF
j_call: TRBJ1-4
clone_size: .
d_call: TRBD1
v_call: TRBV18

cdr3_nt: TGTGCCAGCAGCGTGGTACCCGCGGCAGATACGCAGTATTTT
cdr3_aa: CASSVVPAADTQYF
j_call: TRBJ2-3
clone_size: once
d_call: .
v_call: TRBV9

cdr3_nt: TGTGCCAGCAGTGAAGATCTAACGGGGAGCGGGACCCAGTACTTC
cdr3_aa: CASSEDLTGSGTQYF
j_call: TRBJ2-5
clone_size: .
d_call: .
v_call: TRBV25-1

cdr3_nt: TGTGCCAGCAGTAGCTCTGGACAGGTTTACGAGCAGTACTTC
cdr3_aa: CASSSSGQVYEQYF
j_call: TRBJ2-7
clone_size: .
d_call: TRBD1
v_call: TRBV28

cdr3_nt: TGTGCCAGCAGCTTGAGTGACTCCAAGCAGTTCTTC
cdr3_aa: CASSLSDSKQFF
j_call: TRBJ2-1
clone_size: .
d_call: .
v_call: TRBV5-4

cdr3_nt: TGCGCCAGCAGCACCCTAGCGGGAGGGCGAATAGATACGCAGTATTTT
cdr3_aa: CASSTLAGGRIDTQYF
j_call: TRBJ2-3
clone_size: medium-sized
d_call: TRBD2
v_call: TRBV5-1

cdr3_nt: TGTGCCAGCTCACCACCGCCAGTTAACACCGGGGAGCTGTTTTTT
cdr3_aa: CASSPPPVNTGELFF
j_call: TRBJ2-2
clone_size: .
d_call: .
v_call: TRBV18

cdr3_nt: TGTGCCTGGAGTCCTAGAACAGGCTCCTACGAGCAGTACTTC
cdr3_aa: CAWSPRTGSYEQYF
j_call: TRBJ2-7
clone_size: .
d_call: .
v_call: TRBV30

cdr3_nt: TGTGCCAGCAGCCCGGACAGGGCTCGAGGCTACACCTTC
cdr3_aa: CASSPDRARGYTF
j_call: TRBJ1-2
clone_size: .
d_call: TRBD1
v_call: TRBV6-5

cdr3_nt: TGTGCCAGCTCAAGACGGGGAGAGACCCAGTACTTC
cdr3_aa: CASSRRGETQYF
j_call: TRBJ2-5
clone_size: once
d_call: .
v_call: TRBV18

cdr3_nt: TGTGCCATCAGTTTTAAAGAGGGGGCGGATGAGCAGTTCTTC
cdr3_aa: CAISFKEGADEQFF
j_call: TRBJ2-1
clone_size: .
d_call: TRBD1
v_call: TRBV10-3

cdr3_nt: TGTGCCAGCCGGACAATAGACATGAACACTGAAGCTTTCTTT
cdr3_aa: CASRTIDMNTEAFF
j_call: TRBJ1-1
clone_size: few
d_call: .
v_call: TRBV18

cdr3_nt: TGCGCCAGCAGCTTAGGCCGGGAGGAGTCACCCCTCCACTTT
cdr3_aa: CASSLGREESPLHF
j_call: TRBJ1-6
clone_size: .
d_call: .
v_call: TRBV5-1

cdr3_nt: TGTGCCAGTAGTATATATGCGGGGGCTAGCAATCAGCCCCAGCATTTT
cdr3_aa: CASSIYAGASNQPQHF
j_call: TRBJ1-5
clone_size: .
d_call: .
v_call: TRBV19

cdr3_nt: TGCGCCAGCAGTGACTCCGGGACAGAGTACGAGCAGTACTTC
cdr3_aa: CASSDSGTEYEQYF
j_call: TRBJ2-7
clone_size: once
d_call: TRBD1
v_call: TRBV10-1

cdr3_nt: TGTGCCAGCAGTGCCAGGGACTATGGCTACACCTTC
cdr3_aa: CASSARDYGYTF
j_call: TRBJ1-2
clone_size: .
d_call: .
v_call: TRBV28

cdr3_nt: TGCGCCAGCAGCTCGGGAAGGGCTACTGGGGCCAACGTCCTGACTTTC
cdr3_aa: CASSSGRATGANVLTF
j_call: TRBJ2-6
clone_size: .
d_call: .
v_call: TRBV5-1

cdr3_nt: TGTGCCAGCAGCTTGGTCGGACAGGGCACTGAAGCTTTCTTT
cdr3_aa: CASSLVGQGTEAFF
j_call: TRBJ1-1
clone_size: .
d_call: TRBD1
v_call: TRBV7-9

cdr3_nt: TGTGCCAGCAGCTTCAATCAGCCCCAGCATTTT
cdr3_aa: CASSFNQPQHF
j_call: TRBJ1-5
clone_size: .
d_call: .
v_call: TRBV28

cdr3_nt: TGTGCCTGGGCACCGGGACAAACTGGAAACACCATATATTTT
cdr3_aa: CAWAPGQTGNTIYF
j_call: TRBJ1-3
clone_size: .
d_call: .
v_call: TRBV30

cdr3_nt: TGTGCCAGTAGTATAAGTTTTGAGTTTCCCTACGAGCAGTACTTC
cdr3_aa: CASSISFEFPYEQYF
j_call: TRBJ2-7
clone_size: once
d_call: .
v_call: TRBV19

cdr3_nt: TGCGCCAGCAGCCTCCTAGGCACCGGGGAGCTGTTTTTT
cdr3_aa: CASSLLGTGELFF
j_call: TRBJ2-2
clone_size: .
d_call: .
v_call: TRBV4-1

cdr3_nt: TGTGCCAGCAGCCCAGGACTAGGAGGGGACAATGAGCAGTTCTTC
cdr3_aa: CASSPGLGGDNEQFF
j_call: TRBJ2-1
clone_size: .
d_call: TRBD2
v_call: TRBV7-9

cdr3_nt: TGCAGCGGTAACAGGGATTCCTACGAGCAGTACTTC
cdr3_aa: CSGNRDSYEQYF
j_call: TRBJ2-7
clone_size: few
d_call: .
v_call: TRBV29-1

cdr3_nt: TGCAGCGTCCTAGCGGGACGATACAATGAGCAGTTCTTC
cdr3_aa: CSVLAGRYNEQFF
j_call: TRBJ2-1
clone_size: once
d_call: TRBD2
v_call: TRBV29-1

cdr3_nt: TGTGCCAGCAATCGCGGGAGTGGTGACGAGCAGTACTTC
cdr3_aa: CASNRGSGDEQYF
j_call: TRBJ2-7
clone_size: .
d_call: TRBD2
v_call: TRBV6-5

cdr3_nt: TGTGCCAGCAGCTTAGATCGGACCAGGGGGGCACGGGAAGCTTTCTTT
cdr3_aa: CASSLDRTRGAREAFF
j_call: TRBJ1-1
clone_size: .
d_call: TRBD1
v_call: TRBV11-2

cdr3_nt: TGTGCCAGCAGCTTAGTCATGTTCGGAACTAATGAAAAACTGTTTTTT
cdr3_aa: CASSLVMFGTNEKLFF
j_call: TRBJ1-4
clone_size: .
d_call: .
v_call: TRBV7-7